The T cell receptor (beta chain) under discussion was sequenced for a study of regulatory T cells in long-lasting Graves disease. This clonotype was seen only a few times. The antigen remains undetermined. Whole-study results and caveats: Persistent Graves' patients showed less TCR diversity than newly diagnosed ones. Persistent cases favored TRBV28, TRBJ1-2 and TRBJ2-5.

Arm-PCR of CDR3 regions and iRepertoire HTBI primers were used to build TCR beta libraries. TCRdb re-called the multiplex PCR reads with MiXCR, one entry per CDR3 protein. The profile shows about 430,000 distinct CDR3 sequences, about 21% of them singletons. Germline CDR1 and CDR2: DFQATT and SNEGSKA (reference sequence). The length of the CDR3 is 14 residues. The V and J ends lost 3 bases and 4 bases respectively, with 16 bases between them. Noted time point: persistent/refractory GD, antithyroid drugs over 5 years with positive TRAb. Preparation of the TCR library used RNA extracted from PBMCs. This TCR came from a female donor with Graves disease. Sample: peripheral blood mononuclear cells (PBMCs), taken when the disease was refractory, from a patient treated with antithyroid drugs. V gene TRBV20-1 combines with J gene TRBJ2-7; possible D gene TRBD2, 6 bases. Written as DNA, the CDR3 is TGCAGTGCTAGTTTAGCTAGCGTCTCGTACGAGCAGTACTTC. Residues: CSASLASVSYEQYF.